The text below deals with one T cell receptor beta chain. Its specificity is not known. V was clipped by 4 bases and J by 4 bases; unmatched bases: 10. This CDR3 region has 17 residues. The germline V gene has CDR1 MGHRA and CDR2 YSYEKL. These data originate in a study of cytomegalovirus exposure and HLA in healthy donors. At the level of the study: Earlier work reported 110 million or so unique TCR beta sequences from some 180 million T cells. Tens of millions of unique TCRs, all from HLA-typed donors, were included in an early release of the data.

Vbeta (60) and Jbeta (13) primers were used in the PCR. Using immunoSEQ multiplex PCR, the repertoire was profiled, and TCRdb retains in-frame clones only, with some absent. The sample includes 200,000 or so clones, approximately 82% seen only once; the top ten take approximately 2%. Regarding the study as a whole: Equally common other TCR beta chains were less clonally expanded than HLA-associated ones, a later analysis found. Cytomegalovirus status, reportedly, was diagnosed with high specificity and sensitivity by the classifier.

This chain links TRBV4-1 with TRBJ2-3, with 11 bases aligning to TRBD2. The sequencing sample was made of PBMCs. This clonotype was obtained from a woman younger than 30 in good health and CMV-seropositive. CDR3 amino acids: CASSPISGGAGADTQYF. CDR3 DNA: TGCGCCAGCAGCCCTATTAGCGGGGGGGCCGGGGCAGATACGCAGTATTTT.